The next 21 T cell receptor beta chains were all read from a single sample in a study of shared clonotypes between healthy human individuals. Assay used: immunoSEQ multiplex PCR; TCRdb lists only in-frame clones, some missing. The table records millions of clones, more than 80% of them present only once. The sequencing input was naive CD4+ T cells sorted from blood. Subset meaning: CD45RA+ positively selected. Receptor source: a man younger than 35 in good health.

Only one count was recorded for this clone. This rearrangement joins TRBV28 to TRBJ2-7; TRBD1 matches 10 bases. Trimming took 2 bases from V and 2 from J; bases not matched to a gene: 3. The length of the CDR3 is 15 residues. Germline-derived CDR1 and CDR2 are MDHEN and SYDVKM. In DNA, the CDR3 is TGTGCCAGCAGTTTAGGGGACAGGGGCCCCTACGAGCAGTACTTC. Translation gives CASSLGDRGPYEQYF. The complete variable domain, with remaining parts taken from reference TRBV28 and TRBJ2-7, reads DVKVTQSSRYLVKRTGEKVFLECVQDMDHENMFWYRQDPGLGLRLIYFSYDVKMKEKGDIPEGYSVSREKKERFSLILESASTNQTSMYLCASSLGDRGPYEQYFGPGTRLTVT.

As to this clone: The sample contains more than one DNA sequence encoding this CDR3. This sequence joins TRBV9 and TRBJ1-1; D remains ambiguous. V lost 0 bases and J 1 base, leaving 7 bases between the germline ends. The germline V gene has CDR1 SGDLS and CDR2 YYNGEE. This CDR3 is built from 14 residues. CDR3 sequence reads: CASSVGTANTEAFF. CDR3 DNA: TGTGCCAGCAGCGTAGGTACGGCGAACACTGAAGCTTTCTTT.

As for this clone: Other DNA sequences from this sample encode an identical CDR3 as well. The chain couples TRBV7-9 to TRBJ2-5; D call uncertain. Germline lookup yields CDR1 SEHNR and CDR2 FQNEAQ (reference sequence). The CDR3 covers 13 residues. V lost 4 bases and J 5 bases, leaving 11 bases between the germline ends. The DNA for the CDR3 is TGTGCCAGCAGCTCGTCCGGTGGGGAGACCCAGTACTTC. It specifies CASSSSGGETQYF.

The CDR3 reads CASSNSGSSTDTQYF. The CDR3 DNA sequence: TGTGCCAGCAGTAATAGCGGGAGTAGCACAGATACGCAGTATTTT. This sequence joins TRBV6-5 and TRBJ2-3; 9 positions match TRBD2. The ends lost 5 bases at V and 0 bases at J; junction bases unmatched: 3. Germline V CDR1 and CDR2: MNHEY, SVGAGI. The length of the CDR3 is 15 residues.

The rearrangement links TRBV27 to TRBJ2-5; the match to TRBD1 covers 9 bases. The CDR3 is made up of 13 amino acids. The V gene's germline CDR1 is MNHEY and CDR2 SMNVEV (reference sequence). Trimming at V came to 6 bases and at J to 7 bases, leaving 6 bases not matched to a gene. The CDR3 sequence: CASRADRGGTQYF. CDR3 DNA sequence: TGTGCCAGCAGAGCGGACAGGGGAGGGACCCAGTACTTC.

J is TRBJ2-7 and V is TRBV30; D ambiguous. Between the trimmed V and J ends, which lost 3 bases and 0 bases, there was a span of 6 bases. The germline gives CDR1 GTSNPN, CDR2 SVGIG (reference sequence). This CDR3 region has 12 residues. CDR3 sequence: CAWSTVSYEQYF. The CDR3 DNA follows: TGTGCCTGGAGCACGGTCTCCTACGAGCAGTACTTC.

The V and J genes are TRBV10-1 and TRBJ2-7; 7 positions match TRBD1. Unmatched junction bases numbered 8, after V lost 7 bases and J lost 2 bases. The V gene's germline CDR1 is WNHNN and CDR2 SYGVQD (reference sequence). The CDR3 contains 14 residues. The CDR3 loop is CASNSDRPPYEQYF. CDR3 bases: TGCGCCAGCAACTCGGACAGGCCTCCCTACGAGCAGTACTTC.

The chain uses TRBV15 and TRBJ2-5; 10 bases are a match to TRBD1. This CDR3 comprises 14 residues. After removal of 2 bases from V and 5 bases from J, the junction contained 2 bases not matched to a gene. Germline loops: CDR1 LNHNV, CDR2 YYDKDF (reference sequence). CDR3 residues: CATSRQDRGETQYF. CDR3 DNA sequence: TGTGCCACCAGCAGACAGGACAGGGGGGAGACCCAGTACTTC. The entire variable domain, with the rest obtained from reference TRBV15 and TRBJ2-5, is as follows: DAMVIQNPRYQVTQFGKPVTLSCSQTLNHNVMYWYQQKSSQAPKLLFHYYDKDFNNEADTPDNFQSRRPNTSFCFLDIRSPGLGDTAMYLCATSRQDRGETQYFGPGTRLLVL.

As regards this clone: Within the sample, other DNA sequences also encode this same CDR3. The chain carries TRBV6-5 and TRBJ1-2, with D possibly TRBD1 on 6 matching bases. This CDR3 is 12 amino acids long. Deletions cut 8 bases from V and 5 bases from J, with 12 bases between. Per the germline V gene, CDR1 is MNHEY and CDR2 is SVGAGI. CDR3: CASGTISYGYTF. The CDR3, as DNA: TGTGCCAGCGGGACAATATCATATGGCTACACCTTC.

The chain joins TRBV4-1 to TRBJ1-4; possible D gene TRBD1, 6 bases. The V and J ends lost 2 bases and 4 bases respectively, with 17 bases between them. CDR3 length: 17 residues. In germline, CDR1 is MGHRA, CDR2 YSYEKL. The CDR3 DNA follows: TGCGCCAGCAGCCAATTGGGAGAGGGGGAGGGTAATGAAAAACTGTTTTTT. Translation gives CASSQLGEGEGNEKLFF.

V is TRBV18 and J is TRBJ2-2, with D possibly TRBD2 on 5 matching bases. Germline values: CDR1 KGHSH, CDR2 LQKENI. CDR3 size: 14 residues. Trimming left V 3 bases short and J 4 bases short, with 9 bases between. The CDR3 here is CASSPASSTGELFF. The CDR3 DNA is TGTGCCAGCTCACCGGCTAGCAGCACCGGGGAGCTGTTTTTT.

The CDR3 protein is CASSINFGASYEQYF. The CDR3 coding sequence is TGTGCCAGTAGTATAAATTTTGGGGCATCCTACGAGCAGTACTTC. The V call is TRBV19, the J call TRBJ2-7; D possibly corresponds to TRBD1 (5 bases). The CDR3 has 15 residues. Trimming left V 2 bases short and J 1 base short, with 12 bases between. Looked up from germline, CDR1 is LNHDA and CDR2 is SQIVND (reference sequence).

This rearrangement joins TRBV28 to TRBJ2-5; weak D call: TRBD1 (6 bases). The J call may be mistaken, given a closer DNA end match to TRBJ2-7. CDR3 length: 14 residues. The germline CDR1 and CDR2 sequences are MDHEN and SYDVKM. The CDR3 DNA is TGTGCCAGCAGTCTCAATTTACAGGGCTACGAGCAGTACTTC. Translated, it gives CASSLNLQGYEQYF.

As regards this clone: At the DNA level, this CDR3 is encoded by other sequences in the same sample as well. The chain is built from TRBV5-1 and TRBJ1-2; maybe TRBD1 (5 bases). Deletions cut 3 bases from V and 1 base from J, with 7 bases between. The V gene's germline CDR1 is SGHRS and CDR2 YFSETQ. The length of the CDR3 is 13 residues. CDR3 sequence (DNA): TGCGCCAGCAGCTCGACAGATAACTATGGCTACACCTTC. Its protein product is CASSSTDNYGYTF.

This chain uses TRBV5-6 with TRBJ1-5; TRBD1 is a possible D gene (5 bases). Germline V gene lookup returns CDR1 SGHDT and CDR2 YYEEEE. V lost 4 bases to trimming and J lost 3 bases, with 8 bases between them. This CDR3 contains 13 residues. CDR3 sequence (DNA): TGTGCCAGCAGCGGGGGGTTCAATCAGCCCCAGCATTTT. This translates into CASSGGFNQPQHF.

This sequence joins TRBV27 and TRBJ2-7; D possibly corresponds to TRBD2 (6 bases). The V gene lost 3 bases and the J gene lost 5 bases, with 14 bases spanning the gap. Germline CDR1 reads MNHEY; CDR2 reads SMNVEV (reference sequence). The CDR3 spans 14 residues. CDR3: CASSFRDFVHEQYF. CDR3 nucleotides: TGTGCCAGCAGTTTCAGGGACTTCGTCCACGAGCAGTACTTC.

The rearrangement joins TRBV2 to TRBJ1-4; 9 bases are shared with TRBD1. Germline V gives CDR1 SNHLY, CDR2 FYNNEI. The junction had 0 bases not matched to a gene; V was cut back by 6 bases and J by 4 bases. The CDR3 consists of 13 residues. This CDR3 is CASRGQGNEKLFF. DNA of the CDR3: TGTGCCAGCAGGGGACAGGGTAATGAAAAACTGTTTTTT.

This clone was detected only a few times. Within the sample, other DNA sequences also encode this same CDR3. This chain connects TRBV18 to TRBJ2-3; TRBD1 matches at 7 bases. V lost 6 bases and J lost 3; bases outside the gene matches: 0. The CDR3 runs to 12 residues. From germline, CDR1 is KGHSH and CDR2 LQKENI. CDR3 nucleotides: TGTGCCAGCTCGACAGGGACAGATACGCAGTATTTT. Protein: CASSTGTDTQYF.

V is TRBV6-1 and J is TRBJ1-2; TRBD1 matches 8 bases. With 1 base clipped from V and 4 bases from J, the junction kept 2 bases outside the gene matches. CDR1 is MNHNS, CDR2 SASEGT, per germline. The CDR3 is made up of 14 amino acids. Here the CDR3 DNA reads TGTGCCAGCAGTGAAGGAGGGACAGGCTATGGCTACACCTTC. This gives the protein CASSEGGTGYGYTF.

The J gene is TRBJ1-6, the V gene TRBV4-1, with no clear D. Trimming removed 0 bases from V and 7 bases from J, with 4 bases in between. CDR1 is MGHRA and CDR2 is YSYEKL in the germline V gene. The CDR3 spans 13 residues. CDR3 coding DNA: TGCGCCAGCAGCCAAGAAAGGAATTCACCCCTCCACTTT. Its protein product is CASSQERNSPLHF.

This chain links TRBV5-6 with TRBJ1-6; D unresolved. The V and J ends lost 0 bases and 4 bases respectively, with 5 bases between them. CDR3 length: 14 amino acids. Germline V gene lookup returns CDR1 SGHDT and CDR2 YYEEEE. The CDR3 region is CASSLGLYNSPLHF. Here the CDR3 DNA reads TGTGCCAGCAGCTTGGGACTGTATAATTCACCCCTCCACTTT.